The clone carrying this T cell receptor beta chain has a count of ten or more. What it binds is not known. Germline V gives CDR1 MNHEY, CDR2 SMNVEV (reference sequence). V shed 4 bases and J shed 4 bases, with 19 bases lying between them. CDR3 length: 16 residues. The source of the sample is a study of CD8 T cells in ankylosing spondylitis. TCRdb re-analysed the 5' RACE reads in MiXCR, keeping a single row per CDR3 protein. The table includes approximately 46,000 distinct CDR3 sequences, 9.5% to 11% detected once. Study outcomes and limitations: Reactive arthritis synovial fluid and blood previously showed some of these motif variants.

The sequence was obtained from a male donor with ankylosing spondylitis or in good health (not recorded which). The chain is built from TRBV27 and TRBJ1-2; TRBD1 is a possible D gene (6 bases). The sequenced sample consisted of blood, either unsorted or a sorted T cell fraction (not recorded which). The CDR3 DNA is TGTGCCAGCAGTTCCCCCTGGCAGGGGATTTTCTATGGCTACACCTTC. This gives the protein CASSSPWQGIFYGYTF.